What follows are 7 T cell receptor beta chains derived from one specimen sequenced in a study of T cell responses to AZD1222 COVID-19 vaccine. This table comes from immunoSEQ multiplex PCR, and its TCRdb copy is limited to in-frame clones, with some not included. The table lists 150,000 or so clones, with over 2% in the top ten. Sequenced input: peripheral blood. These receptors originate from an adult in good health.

The DNA for the CDR3 is TGTGCCAGCTCTCAGGAGGTACGCGAAAAACTGTTTTTT. Its translation: CASSQEVREKLFF. The chain couples TRBV30 to TRBJ1-4; the D is unclear. This CDR3 contains 13 residues. From germline, CDR1 is GTSNPN and CDR2 SVGIG (reference sequence). V dropped 8 bases and J dropped 8 bases, with 18 bases sitting between them.

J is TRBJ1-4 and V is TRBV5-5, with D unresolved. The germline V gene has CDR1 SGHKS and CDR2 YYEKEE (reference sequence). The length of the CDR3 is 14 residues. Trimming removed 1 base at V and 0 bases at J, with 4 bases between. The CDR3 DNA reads TGTGCCAGCAGCTTGACAGCAACTAATGAAAAACTGTTTTTT. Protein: CASSLTATNEKLFF.

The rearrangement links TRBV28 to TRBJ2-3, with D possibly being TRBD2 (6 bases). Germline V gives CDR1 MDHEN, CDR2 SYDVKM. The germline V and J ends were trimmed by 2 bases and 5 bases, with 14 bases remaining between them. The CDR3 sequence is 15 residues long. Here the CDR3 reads CASSLLVMGGDTQYF. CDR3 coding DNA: TGTGCCAGCAGTTTACTGGTTATGGGGGGAGATACGCAGTATTTT.

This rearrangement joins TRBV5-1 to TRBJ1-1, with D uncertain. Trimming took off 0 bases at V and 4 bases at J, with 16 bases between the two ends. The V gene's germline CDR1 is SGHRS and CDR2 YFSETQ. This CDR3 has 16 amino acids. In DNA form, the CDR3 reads TGCGCCAGCAGCTTGGATGGGAGACCTGGGCGCACTGAAGCTTTCTTT. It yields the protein CASSLDGRPGRTEAFF.

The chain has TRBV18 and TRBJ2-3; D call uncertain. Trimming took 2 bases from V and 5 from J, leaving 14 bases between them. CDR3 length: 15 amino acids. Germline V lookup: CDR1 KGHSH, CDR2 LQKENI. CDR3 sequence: CASSPEVGQGDTQYF. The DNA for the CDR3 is TGTGCCAGCTCACCAGAGGTAGGGCAAGGAGATACGCAGTATTTT.

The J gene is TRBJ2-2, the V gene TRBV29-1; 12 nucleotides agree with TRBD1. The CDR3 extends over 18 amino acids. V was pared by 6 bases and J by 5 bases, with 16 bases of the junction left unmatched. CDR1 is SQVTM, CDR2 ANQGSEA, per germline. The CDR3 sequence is CSVKWSPGQGAGTGELFF. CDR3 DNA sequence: TGCAGCGTCAAGTGGTCCCCGGGACAGGGGGCGGGAACCGGGGAGCTGTTTTTT.

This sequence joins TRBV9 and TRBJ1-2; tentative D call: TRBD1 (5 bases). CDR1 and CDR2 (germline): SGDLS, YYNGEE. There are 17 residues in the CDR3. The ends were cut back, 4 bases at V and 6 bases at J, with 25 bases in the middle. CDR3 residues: CASSPRPYRSGGNGYTF. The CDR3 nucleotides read TGTGCCAGCAGCCCGCGCCCGTACAGGTCGGGAGGGAATGGCTACACCTTC.